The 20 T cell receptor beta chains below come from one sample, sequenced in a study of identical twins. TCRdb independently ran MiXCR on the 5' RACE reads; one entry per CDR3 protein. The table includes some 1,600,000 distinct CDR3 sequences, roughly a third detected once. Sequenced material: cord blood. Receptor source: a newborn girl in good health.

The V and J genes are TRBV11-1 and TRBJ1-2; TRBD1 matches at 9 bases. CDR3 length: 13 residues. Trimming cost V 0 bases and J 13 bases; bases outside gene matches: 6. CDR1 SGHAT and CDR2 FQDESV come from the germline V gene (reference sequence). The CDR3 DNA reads TGTGCCAGCAGCTTAGCCCAGGACAGGGGATCCACCTTC. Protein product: CASSLAQDRGSTF.

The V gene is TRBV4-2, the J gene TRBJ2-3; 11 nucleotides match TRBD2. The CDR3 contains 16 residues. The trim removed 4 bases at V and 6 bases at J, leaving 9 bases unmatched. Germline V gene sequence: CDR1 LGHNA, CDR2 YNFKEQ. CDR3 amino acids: CASSPQLAGAGDTQYF. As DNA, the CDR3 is TGTGCCAGCAGCCCCCAACTAGCGGGAGCGGGGGATACGCAGTATTTT.

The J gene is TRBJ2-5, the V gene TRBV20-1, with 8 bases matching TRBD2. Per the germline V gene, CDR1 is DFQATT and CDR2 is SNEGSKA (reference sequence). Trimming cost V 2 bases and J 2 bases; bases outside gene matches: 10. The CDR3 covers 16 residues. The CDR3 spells CSARSVAGGKQETQYF. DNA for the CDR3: TGCAGTGCTAGAAGTGTTGCGGGGGGCAAACAAGAGACCCAGTACTTC.

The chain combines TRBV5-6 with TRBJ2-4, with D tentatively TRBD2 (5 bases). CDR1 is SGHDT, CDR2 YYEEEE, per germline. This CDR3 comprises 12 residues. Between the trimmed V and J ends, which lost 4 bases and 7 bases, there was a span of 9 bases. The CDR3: CASSRPGNIQYF. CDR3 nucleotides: TGTGCCAGCAGCAGGCCGGGGAACATTCAGTACTTC.

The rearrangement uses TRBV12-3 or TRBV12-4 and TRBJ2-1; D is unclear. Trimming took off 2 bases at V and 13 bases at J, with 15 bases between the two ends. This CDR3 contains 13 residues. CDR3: CASSLNIKETQFF. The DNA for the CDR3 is TGTGCCAGCAGTTTAAACATCAAGGAGACCCAGTTCTTC.

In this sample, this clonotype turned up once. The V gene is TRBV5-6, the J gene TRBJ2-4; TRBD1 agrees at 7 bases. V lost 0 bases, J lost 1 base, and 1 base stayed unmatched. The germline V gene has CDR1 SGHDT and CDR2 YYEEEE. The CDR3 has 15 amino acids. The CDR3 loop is CASSLEGAAKNIQYF. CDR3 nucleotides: TGTGCCAGCAGCTTGGAGGGGGCTGCCAAAAACATTCAGTACTTC.

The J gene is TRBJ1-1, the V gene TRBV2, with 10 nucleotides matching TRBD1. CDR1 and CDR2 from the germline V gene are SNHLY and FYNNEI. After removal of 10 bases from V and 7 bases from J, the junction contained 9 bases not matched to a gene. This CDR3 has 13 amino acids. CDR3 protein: CAITPDRGHEAFF. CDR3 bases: TGTGCCATCACGCCAGACAGGGGGCATGAAGCTTTCTTT.

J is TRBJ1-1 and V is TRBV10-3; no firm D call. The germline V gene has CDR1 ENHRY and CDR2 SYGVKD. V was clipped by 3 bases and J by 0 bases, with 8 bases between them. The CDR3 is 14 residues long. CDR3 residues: CAISDTVMNTEAFF. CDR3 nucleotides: TGTGCCATCAGTGATACAGTGATGAACACTGAAGCTTTCTTT.

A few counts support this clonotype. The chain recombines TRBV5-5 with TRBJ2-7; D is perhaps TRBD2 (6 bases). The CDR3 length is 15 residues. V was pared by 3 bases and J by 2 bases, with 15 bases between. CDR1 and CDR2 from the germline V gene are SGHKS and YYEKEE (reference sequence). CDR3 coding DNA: TGTGCCAGCAGCTCTACCGGGACTCAAGCCTACGAGCAGTACTTC. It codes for CASSSTGTQAYEQYF. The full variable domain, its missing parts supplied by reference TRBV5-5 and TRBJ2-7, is DAGVTQSPTHLIKTRGQQVTLRCSPISGHKSVSWYQQVLGQGPQFIFQYYEKEERGRGNFPDRFSARQFPNYSSELNVNALLLGDSALYLCASSSTGTQAYEQYFGPGTRLTVT.

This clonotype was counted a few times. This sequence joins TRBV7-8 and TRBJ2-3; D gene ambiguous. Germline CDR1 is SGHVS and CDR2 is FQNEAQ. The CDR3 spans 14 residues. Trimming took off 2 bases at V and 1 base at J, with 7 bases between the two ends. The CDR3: CASSLNFGTDTQYF. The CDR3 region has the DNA TGTGCCAGCAGCTTAAATTTCGGCACAGATACGCAGTATTTT. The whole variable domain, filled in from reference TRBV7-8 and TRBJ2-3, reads GAGVSQSPRYKVAKRGQDVALRCDPISGHVSLFWYQQALGQGPEFLTYFQNEAQLDKSGLPSDRFFAERPEGSVSTLKIQRTQQEDSAVYLCASSLNFGTDTQYFGPGTRLTVL.

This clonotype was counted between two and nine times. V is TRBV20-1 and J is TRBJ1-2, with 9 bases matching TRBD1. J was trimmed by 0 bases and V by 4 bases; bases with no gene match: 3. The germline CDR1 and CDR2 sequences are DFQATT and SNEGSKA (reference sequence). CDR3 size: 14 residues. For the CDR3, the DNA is TGCAGTGCTACCCGACAGGGGGCTAACTATGGCTACACCTTC. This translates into CSATRQGANYGYTF.

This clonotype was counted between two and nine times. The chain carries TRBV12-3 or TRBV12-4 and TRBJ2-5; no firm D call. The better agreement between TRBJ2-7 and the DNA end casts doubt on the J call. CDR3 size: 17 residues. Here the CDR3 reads CASSLSSGPRVTDEQYF. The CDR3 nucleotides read TGTGCCAGCAGTTTATCTTCTGGACCCCGAGTAACCGACGAGCAGTACTTC.

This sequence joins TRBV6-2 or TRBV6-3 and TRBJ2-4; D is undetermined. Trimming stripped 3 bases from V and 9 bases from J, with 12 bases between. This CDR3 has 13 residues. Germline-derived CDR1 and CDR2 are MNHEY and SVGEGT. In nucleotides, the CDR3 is TGTGCCAGCAGTTATCCGGGCAGGAGCATTCAGTACTTC. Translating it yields CASSYPGRSIQYF.

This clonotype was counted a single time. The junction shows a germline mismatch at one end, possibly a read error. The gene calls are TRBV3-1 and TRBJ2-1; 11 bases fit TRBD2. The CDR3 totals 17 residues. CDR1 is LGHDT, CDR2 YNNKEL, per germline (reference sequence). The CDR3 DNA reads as TGTTCCAGCAGCCAACTGGGACTAGCGGAGGGATACAATGAGCAGTTCTTC. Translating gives CSSSQLGLAEGYNEQFF.

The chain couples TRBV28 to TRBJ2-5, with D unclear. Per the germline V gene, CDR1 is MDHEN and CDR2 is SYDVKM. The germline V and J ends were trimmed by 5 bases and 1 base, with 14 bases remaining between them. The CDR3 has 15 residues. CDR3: CASSPSVRVQETQYF. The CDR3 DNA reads TGTGCCAGCAGTCCAAGCGTCCGGGTCCAAGAGACCCAGTACTTC.

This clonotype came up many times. CDR3 protein: CASSLMGSNQPQHF. DNA of the CDR3: TGTGCCAGCAGTTTAATGGGCAGCAATCAGCCCCAGCATTTT. This chain links TRBV27 with TRBJ1-5; D is ambiguous. CDR1 is MNHEY and CDR2 is SMNVEV in the germline V gene (reference sequence). This CDR3 has 14 amino acids. The V and J ends lost 2 bases and 1 base respectively, with 6 bases between them.

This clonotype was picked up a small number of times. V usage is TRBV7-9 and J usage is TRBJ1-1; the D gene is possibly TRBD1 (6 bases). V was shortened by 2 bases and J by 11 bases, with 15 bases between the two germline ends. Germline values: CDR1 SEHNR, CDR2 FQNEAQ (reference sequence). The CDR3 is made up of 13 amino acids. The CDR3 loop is CASSLLDRRDAFF. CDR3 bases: TGTGCCAGCAGCTTATTGGACAGAAGAGACGCTTTCTTT.

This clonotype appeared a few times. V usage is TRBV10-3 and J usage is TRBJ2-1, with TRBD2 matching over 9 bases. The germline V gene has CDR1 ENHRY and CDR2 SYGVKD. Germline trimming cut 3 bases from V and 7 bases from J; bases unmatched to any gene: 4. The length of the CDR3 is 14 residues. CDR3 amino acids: CAISDRLAGNEQFF. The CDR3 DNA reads TGTGCCATCAGTGATCGGCTAGCGGGAAATGAGCAGTTCTTC.

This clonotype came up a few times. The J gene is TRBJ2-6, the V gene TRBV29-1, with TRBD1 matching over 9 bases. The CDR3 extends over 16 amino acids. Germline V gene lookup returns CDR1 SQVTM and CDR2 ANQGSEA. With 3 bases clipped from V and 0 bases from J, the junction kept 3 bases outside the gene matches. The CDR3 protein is CSVEGQGCSGANVLTF. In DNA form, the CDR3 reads TGCAGCGTTGAGGGACAGGGATGCTCTGGGGCCAACGTCCTGACTTTC.

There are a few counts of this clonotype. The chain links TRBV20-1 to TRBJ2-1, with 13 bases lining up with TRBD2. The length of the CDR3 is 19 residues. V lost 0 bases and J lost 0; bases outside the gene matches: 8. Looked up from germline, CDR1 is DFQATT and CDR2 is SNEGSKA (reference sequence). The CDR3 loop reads CSARDGSGTSGISYNEQFF. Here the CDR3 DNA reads TGCAGTGCTAGAGATGGGTCCGGGACTAGCGGGATCTCCTACAATGAGCAGTTCTTC.